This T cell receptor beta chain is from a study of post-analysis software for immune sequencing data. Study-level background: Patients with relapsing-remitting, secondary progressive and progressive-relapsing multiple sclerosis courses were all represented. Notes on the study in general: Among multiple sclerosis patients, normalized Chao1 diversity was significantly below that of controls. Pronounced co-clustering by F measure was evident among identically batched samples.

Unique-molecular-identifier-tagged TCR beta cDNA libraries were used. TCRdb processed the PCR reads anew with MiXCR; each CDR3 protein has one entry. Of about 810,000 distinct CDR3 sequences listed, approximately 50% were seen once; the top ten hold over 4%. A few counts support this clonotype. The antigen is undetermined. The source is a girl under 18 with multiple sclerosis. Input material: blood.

The CDR3, as DNA: TGCAGTGCTAGTCGTTATGAGGGACTAGCGGGGTTACACAGTGGAGTTCCAGATACGCAGTATTTT. This sequence encodes CSASRYEGLAGLHSGVPDTQYF. The rearrangement links TRBV20-1 to TRBJ2-3; 13 bases align to TRBD2. This CDR3 region has 22 residues. J was trimmed by 4 bases and V by 3 bases; bases with no gene match: 25. CDR1 and CDR2 (germline): DFQATT, SNEGSKA (reference sequence).